The T cell receptor beta chain described here comes from a study of blood T cell repertoires in COVID-19. This CDR3 is built from 15 residues. Looked up from germline, CDR1 is MNHEY and CDR2 is SVGAGI. With 4 bases removed from V and 0 bases from J, the gap between germline ends came to 10 bases. Profiling relied on immunoSEQ multiplex PCR, and the TCRdb table lists in-frame clones only, not all of them. Here the sample spans 260,000 or so clones, nearly 90% being singletons. The sequenced sample was peripheral blood. The V and J genes are TRBV6-5 and TRBJ2-1, with unresolved D. This TCR came from a human donor in a cohort sampled during active COVID-19. Here the CDR3 reads CASSFLVGSYNEQFF. In DNA form, the CDR3 reads TGTGCCAGCAGTTTTCTGGTCGGCTCCTACAATGAGCAGTTCTTC.